The T cell receptor beta chain described here comes from a study of blood T cell repertoires in COVID-19. Germline V gives CDR1 LNHDA, CDR2 SQIVND (reference sequence). CDR3 length equals 13 residues. Trimming took 4 bases from V and 6 from J, leaving 13 bases between them. The protocol was immunoSEQ multiplex PCR, while the TCRdb copy is restricted to in-frame clones and leaves out a portion. The sample includes tens of thousands of clones, over 75% of them seen just once. This chain connects TRBV19 to TRBJ2-7; no definite D call. This TCR was sampled from a woman in her fifties or sixties with active COVID-19. The sample was peripheral blood. The CDR3 region is CASSTRTTGEQYF. As DNA, the CDR3 is TGTGCCAGTAGTACCAGAACTACTGGCGAGCAGTACTTC.